This note documents a single T cell receptor (beta chain) sequence. Unmatched junction bases numbered 6, after V lost 1 base and J lost 4 bases. This CDR3 contains 15 residues. Looked up from germline, CDR1 is SGHRS and CDR2 is YFSETQ. The data were produced by immunoSEQ multiplex PCR, yet TCRdb's version contains in-frame clones alone and is incomplete. This table holds around 30,000 clones, roughly nine tenths found once. These data originate in a study of T cells in localized non-small cell lung cancer. Here the sequenced sample was PBMCs, taken before any cancer treatment. This TCR came from a man aged 35 to 69 with stage II lung adenocarcinoma. V gene TRBV5-1 combines with J gene TRBJ2-5; TRBD1 aligns across 8 bases. This chain's CDR3 is CASSLWQGAGETQYF. In DNA, the CDR3 is TGCGCCAGCAGCTTGTGGCAGGGGGCGGGAGAGACCCAGTACTTC.